Each of the 5 T cell receptor beta chains below was sequenced from the same sample in a study of human T cells and chemical hapten exposure. From the 5' RACE reads, TCRdb called clonotypes with MiXCR, one entry per CDR3 protein. This table holds 120,000 to 150,000 distinct CDR3 sequences, about 4.3% found once. Unfractionated whole blood yielded the extracted total RNA. Receptors were obtained from a female donor in good health.

With regard to this clonotype: A much larger clone lies a single base off, so this may be a read error. The chain joins TRBV5-1 to TRBJ2-7; D is perhaps TRBD2 (5 bases). In germline, CDR1 is SGHRS, CDR2 YFSETQ. This CDR3 spans 12 amino acids. In DNA, the CDR3 is TGCGCCAGCAGCGGCCCGGACGCTTCGAGGGACTTC. It codes for CASSGPDASRDF. The entire variable domain, with the rest obtained from reference TRBV5-1 and TRBJ2-7, is as follows: KAGVTQTPRYLIKTRGQQVTLSCSPISGHRSVSWYQQTPGQGLQFLFEYFSETQRNKGNFPGRFSGRQFSNSRSEMNVSTLELGDSALYLCASSGPDASRDFGPGTRLTVT.

This clonotype appeared many times. CDR3 bases: TGTGCCAGCAGATCGGGACTAGCTCAACAGACCCAGTACTTC. Amino acids: CASRSGLAQQTQYF. This chain links TRBV6-2 or TRBV6-3 with TRBJ2-5; 9 nucleotides match TRBD2. The trim removed 6 bases at V and 6 bases at J, leaving 8 bases unmatched. The CDR3 is 14 amino acids. Germline V gene sequence: CDR1 MNHEY, CDR2 SVGEGT.

In this sample, this clonotype turned up many times. The chain recombines TRBV19 with TRBJ1-2; 7 nucleotides match TRBD1. Germline CDR1 and CDR2: LNHDA and SQIVND (reference sequence). The CDR3 totals 16 residues. The J segment lost 1 base and the V segment lost 1 base, leaving 6 bases of the junction unmatched. The CDR3 bases are TGTGCCAGTAGTATAGGGGGACAGATCGTTAACTATGGCTACACCTTC. Its translation: CASSIGGQIVNYGYTF.

Note on this clonotype: The CDR3 does not close with the conserved phenylalanine or tryptophan, likely indicating a read error. The rearrangement joins TRBV6-6 to TRBJ1-5, with TRBD1 matching over 7 bases. Trimming took 3 bases from V and 0 from J; bases not matched to a gene: 8. Germline V gene data show CDR1 as MNHNY and CDR2 as SVGAGI (reference sequence). There are 17 residues in the CDR3. CDR3 residues: CASSYRGDSYSNQPQHL. DNA for the CDR3: TGTGCCAGCAGTTATAGGGGGGACAGCTATAGCAATCAGCCCCAGCATCTT.

This chain uses TRBV11-2 with TRBJ1-3, with D possibly TRBD1 on 6 matching bases. The ends were cut back, 4 bases at V and 0 bases at J, with 31 bases in the middle. The V gene's germline CDR1 is SGHAT and CDR2 FQNNGV. The CDR3 is made up of 22 amino acids. The CDR3 nucleotides are TGTGCCAGCAGCTCATCAAGACGCGGGGGCGCGGGCCCCCCTAGCTCTGGAAACACCATATATTTT. This gives the protein CASSSSRRGGAGPPSSGNTIYF.